This T cell receptor beta chain appears in the sequencing data of a study of blood T cell repertoires in COVID-19. Turning to the study itself: The origin of the acute and convalescent COVID-19 samples was the United States, Italy and Spain. The analysed material was cDNA or gDNA that came from T cells, B-cell-depleted T cells, or PBMCs.

In the authors' workflow: By means of reference gene primer amplification, nucleated cell counts were estimated. The table came from immunoSEQ multiplex PCR; TCRdb's copy has only in-frame clones and leaves some out. Clone size and V and J calls were adopted from that table, with D and trimming inferred from the DNA. The table lists 280,000 or so clones, approximately 88% of them singletons. This CDR3 spans 13 amino acids. With 0 bases removed from V and 6 bases from J, the gap between germline ends came to 6 bases. Germline V CDR1 and CDR2: MNHEY, SVGAGI. The V call is TRBV6-5, the J call TRBJ1-5, with unresolved D. The receptor was derived from a woman in her 30s who had recovered from COVID-19. Sequencing used peripheral blood. Here the CDR3 reads CASSYSRIQPQHF. The CDR3 DNA reads as TGTGCCAGCAGTTACTCGAGAATTCAGCCCCAGCATTTT.